Here is one TCR beta chain with its context. Sequencing was performed with immunoSEQ multiplex PCR; in TCRdb, only in-frame clones are kept and a portion is missing. The sample lists around 68,000 clones; around four fifths were seen once. The germline V gene has CDR1 SEHNR and CDR2 FQNEAQ (reference sequence). This CDR3 comprises 13 residues. V lost 1 base and J lost 11, with 14 bases in between. This sample is drawn from a study of blood T cell repertoires in COVID-19. This TCR was recovered from a woman aged 50 to 65 with acute or convalescent COVID-19. V usage is TRBV7-9 and J usage is TRBJ1-1; D perhaps matches TRBD1 (5 bases). Specimen: peripheral blood. In DNA form, the CDR3 reads TGTGCCAGCAGCTTAGGGGACTACGGTTCTGCTTTCTTT. Its translation is CASSLGDYGSAFF.